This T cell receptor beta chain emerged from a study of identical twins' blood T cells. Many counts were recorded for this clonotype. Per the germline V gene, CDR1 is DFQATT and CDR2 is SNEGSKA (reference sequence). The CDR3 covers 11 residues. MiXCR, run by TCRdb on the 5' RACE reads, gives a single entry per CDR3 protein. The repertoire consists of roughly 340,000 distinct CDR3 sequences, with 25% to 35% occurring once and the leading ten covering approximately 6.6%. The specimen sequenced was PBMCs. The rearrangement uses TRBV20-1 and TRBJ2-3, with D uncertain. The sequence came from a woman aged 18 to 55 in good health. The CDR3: CRVVGTDTQYF. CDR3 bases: TGCAGGGTTGTGGGTACAGATACGCAGTATTTT.